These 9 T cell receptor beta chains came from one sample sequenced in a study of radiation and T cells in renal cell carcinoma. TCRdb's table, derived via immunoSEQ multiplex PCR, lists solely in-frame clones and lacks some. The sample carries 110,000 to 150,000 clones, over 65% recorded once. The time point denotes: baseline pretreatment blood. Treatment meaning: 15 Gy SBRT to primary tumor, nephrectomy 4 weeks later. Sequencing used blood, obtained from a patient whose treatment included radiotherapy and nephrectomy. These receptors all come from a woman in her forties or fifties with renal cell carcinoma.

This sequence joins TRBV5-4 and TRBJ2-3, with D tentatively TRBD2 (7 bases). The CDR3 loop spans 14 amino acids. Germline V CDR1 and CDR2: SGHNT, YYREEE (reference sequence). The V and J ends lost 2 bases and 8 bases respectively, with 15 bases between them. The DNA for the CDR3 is TGTGCCAGCAGCTTTCTGGCGGGGGCTGGTACGCAGTATTTT. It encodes CASSFLAGAGTQYF.

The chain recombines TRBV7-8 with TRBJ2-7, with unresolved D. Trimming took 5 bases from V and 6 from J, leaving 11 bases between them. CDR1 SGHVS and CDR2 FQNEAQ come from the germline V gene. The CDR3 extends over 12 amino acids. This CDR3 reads CASSLVASEQYF. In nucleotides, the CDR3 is TGTGCCAGCAGCCTAGTCGCCTCCGAGCAGTACTTC.

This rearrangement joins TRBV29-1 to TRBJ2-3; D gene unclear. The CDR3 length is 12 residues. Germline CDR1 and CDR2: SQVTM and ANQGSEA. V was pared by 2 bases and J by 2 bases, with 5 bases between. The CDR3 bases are TGCAGCGTTGAAAGCTTCACAGATACGCAGTATTTT. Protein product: CSVESFTDTQYF.

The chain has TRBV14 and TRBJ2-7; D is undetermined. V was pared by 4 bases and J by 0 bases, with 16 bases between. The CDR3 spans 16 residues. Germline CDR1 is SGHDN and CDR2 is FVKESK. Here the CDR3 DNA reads TGTGCCAGCAGCCCCCAAAGGGCTGGTAGCTCCTACGAGCAGTACTTC. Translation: CASSPQRAGSSYEQYF.

This CDR3 reads CASSLVAGGTEAFF. For the CDR3, the DNA is TGTGCCAGCAGCTTAGTAGCGGGGGGCACTGAAGCTTTCTTT. The chain is built from TRBV11-2 and TRBJ1-1; weak D call: TRBD1 (5 bases). The CDR3 runs to 14 residues. The germline gives CDR1 SGHAT, CDR2 FQNNGV. Deletions cut 1 base from V and 4 bases from J, with 10 bases between.

CDR3 DNA: TGTGCCACCAGCAGAGGAGGGACAGGGCTTGACTACACCTTC. Protein product: CATSRGGTGLDYTF. The genes are TRBV15 and TRBJ1-2, with 9 positions matching TRBD1. The CDR3 runs 14 residues. Germline V CDR1 and CDR2: LNHNV, YYDKDF (reference sequence). The J segment lost 10 bases and the V segment lost 1 base, leaving 7 bases of the junction unmatched.

The CDR3 nucleotides read TGTGCCAGCAGCCAAGTTCTTGAACAGGGGGTTAGCTATGGCTACACCTTC. This encodes CASSQVLEQGVSYGYTF. The V and J genes are TRBV4-2 and TRBJ1-2; the match to TRBD1 covers 8 bases. The V gene end was trimmed by 1 base and the J gene end by 4 bases; junction bases not matched to a gene: 11. The CDR3 contains 17 residues. From germline, CDR1 is LGHNA and CDR2 YNFKEQ.

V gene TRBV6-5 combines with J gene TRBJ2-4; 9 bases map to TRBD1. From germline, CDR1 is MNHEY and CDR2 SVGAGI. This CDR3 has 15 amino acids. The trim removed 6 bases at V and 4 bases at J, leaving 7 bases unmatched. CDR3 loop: CASSRMDRGKNIQYF. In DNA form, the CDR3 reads TGTGCCAGCAGCCGGATGGACAGGGGTAAAAACATTCAGTACTTC.

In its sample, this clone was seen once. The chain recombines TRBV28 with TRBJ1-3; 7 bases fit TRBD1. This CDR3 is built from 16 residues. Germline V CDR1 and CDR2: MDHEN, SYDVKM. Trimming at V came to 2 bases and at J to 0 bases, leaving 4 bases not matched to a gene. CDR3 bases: TGTGCCAGCAGTTTAGAGGGGGCGAGCTCTGGAAACACCATATATTTT. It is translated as CASSLEGASSGNTIYF. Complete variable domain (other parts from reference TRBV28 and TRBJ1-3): DVKVTQSSRYLVKRTGEKVFLECVQDMDHENMFWYRQDPGLGLRLIYFSYDVKMKEKGDIPEGYSVSREKKERFSLILESASTNQTSMYLCASSLEGASSGNTIYFGEGSWLTVV.